A selection of T cell receptor beta chains follows, all from one sample in a study of T cell responses to AZD1222 COVID-19 vaccine. Assay: immunoSEQ multiplex PCR; the TCRdb copy retains only in-frame clones and omits some. The repertoire includes about 83,000 clones, around 90% of them detected once, and 25% to 30% sits in the top ten. Material: peripheral blood, obtained 28 days after the second AZD1222 dose. The receptors were gathered from an adult who received the AZD1222 COVID-19 vaccine. The CDR3 runs from the conserved cysteine through the conserved F or W. The D gene is left open where the match is weak.

j_call d_call v_call cdr3_aa cdr3_nt
TRBJ1-4 TRBD1 TRBV6-1 CASSGTGVDGWNEKLFF TGTGCCAGCAGTGGGACAGGTGTGGACGGGTGGAATGAAAAACTGTTTTTT
TRBJ1-2 NA TRBV5-8 CASSLLTAYGYTF TGTGCCAGCAGCTTATTGACAGCTTATGGCTACACCTTC
TRBJ2-1 NA TRBV5-1 CASSPDLSSYNEQFF TGCGCCAGCAGCCCGGACCTGAGCTCCTACAATGAGCAGTTCTTC
TRBJ2-2 NA TRBV9 CATSPAPETGELFF TGTGCCACCAGTCCCGCGCCAGAGACCGGGGAGCTGTTTTTT
TRBJ2-3 TRBD2 TRBV2 CASSIIAGGGADTQYF TGTGCCAGCAGCATCATAGCGGGAGGAGGTGCAGATACGCAGTATTTT
TRBJ2-7 TRBD1 TRBV19 CASSILRDRGRRYF TGTGCCAGTAGTATACTCCGGGACAGGGGGCGCCGGTACTTC
TRBJ2-1 NA TRBV29-1 CSLWGSPSNEQFF TGCAGCTTGTGGGGCTCCCCCTCCAATGAGCAGTTCTTC
TRBJ2-7 NA TRBV7-9 CASSPTTDTYEQYF TGTGCCAGCAGCCCGACGACCGACACCTACGAGCAGTACTTC
TRBJ2-7 NA TRBV7-2 CASSPSARTVSYEQYF TGTGCCAGCAGCCCAAGTGCCAGGACAGTCTCCTACGAGCAGTACTTC
TRBJ1-5 NA TRBV9 CASSPTEGGNQPQHF TGTGCCAGCAGCCCTACGGAGGGCGGGAATCAGCCCCAGCATTTT
TRBJ2-3 NA TRBV6-4 CASSEVVDSGTDTQYF TGTGCCAGCAGTGAGGTAGTGGATAGCGGCACAGATACGCAGTATTTT
TRBJ1-1 NA TRBV28 CASSIYSTGNTEAFF TGTGCCAGCAGCATTTATAGTACAGGGAACACTGAAGCTTTCTTT
TRBJ2-5 NA TRBV11-2 CASSLSAGPGSGDQYF TGTGCCAGCAGCTTATCGGCCGGACCGGGATCCGGGGACCAGTACTTC
TRBJ2-2 NA TRBV11-3 CASSLNGATGELFF TGTGCCAGCAGCTTAAACGGGGCGACCGGGGAGCTGTTTTTT